This T cell receptor (beta chain) was sequenced during a study of shared clonotypes between healthy human individuals (dated by TCRdb to 2018 to 2021). In the study overall: The cohort included a few men and two women between 18 and 49 years of age. For each donor, CD4 naive and CD4 memory were each given three plates, CD8 naive was given two plates, and CD8 memory was given one plate. Between about 0.8 and 9 billion PBMCs per donor were obtained by leukapheresis. Different laboratories and diverse techniques were used to prepare libraries and sequence TCR repertoires, to increase sequencing depth and limit assay-specific biases. Blood TCR repertoires of several healthy adults were deeply sequenced to estimate repertoire size and the extent of clonotype sharing between individuals. Broader findings and caveats from the paper: The small number of donors limited the genetic and exposure-history diversity represented. Estimated clonotype richness was generally larger for naive than for memory subsets. Incomplete sequencing was indicated by rarefaction of sorted-subset datasets, despite the large sequencing depth. When several donors were compared, the shared fraction of clonotypes was approximately 5% for naive CD4, approximately 3.5% for naive CD8, roughly 2.5% for memory CD4, and 0.4% for memory CD8. Higher generation probabilities were observed for clonotypes shared by all four sorted-subset donors than for non-shared clonotypes. Sampling was limited to blood, and TCR repertoires in tissue likely differ from TCR repertoires in blood. Pairwise subsampling indicated that sequencing depth was expected to affect the degree of clonotype sharing among donors.

Using the deep immunoSEQ assay, multiplex PCR amplified TCR CDR3 regions from genomic DNA. Extracted genomic DNA from each cell subset was spread evenly across all wells of several immunoSEQ 96-well plates, with each plate serving as a replicate. Each replicate PCR for sorted subsets received around 200 ng genomic DNA, equal to roughly 30,000 T cell genomes. The purified libraries were quantified using a Qubit 3.0 fluorometer, sized with a Bioanalyzer 2100, and then quantified again using the KAPA Library Quantification kit. Every immunoSEQ 96-well plate was sequenced on a separate single-read 150-cycle Illumina NextSeq 550 flow cell. In the original analysis: The immunoSEQ output contained only junctional sequences without quality scores, so filtering could not match that applied to full-length reads. Sequences were annotated with PyIR, a Python wrapper for IgBLAST v1.9, using IMGT germline references to assign V/J genes and CDR3. Reads were filtered out if the reads had weak V/J assignments (E-value above 1e-6), no CDR3, stop codons, out-of-frame junctions, or ambiguous translated residues. V3J clonotypes were defined by identical inferred V gene, J gene, and CDR3 amino acid sequence. Percentage overlap between repertoires was calculated by dividing the number of shared unique clonotypes by the size of the smaller repertoire. Three approaches were used to assess repertoire richness: RTK rarefaction, the Chao1 estimator, and Recon v2.1 estimates of unobserved clonotypes. For all TCRbeta clonotypes obtained by the gDNA method from several donors, generation probabilities were computed with OLGA. TCRdb retrieved this table from immuneACCESS and kept in-frame rearrangements only. Not all clones are present; in checked studies, unresolved V genes account for under half, and no reason is known for the remainder. D and trimming were read from the DNA, whereas the V and J calls and clone size are those reported in that table. The sample table shows almost 750,000 clones, and roughly two thirds are seen once. Approximately 2% of the sample is held by the ten biggest clonotypes.

Healthy HIV-negative adults with no recently reported acute infections or vaccinations were included as donors. Every donor was a Caucasian adult living in Nashville, Tennessee, USA. CD4+ T cells were enriched by magnetic negative selection, after which naive cells were positively selected on CD45RA and the negative fraction was taken as the memory subset. After blood collection by leukapheresis, PBMCs were isolated using Ficoll-Histopaque density gradient centrifugation and then cryopreserved in the vapor phase of liquid nitrogen. Purity and quantity of every magnetically sorted T cell population were checked by analytical flow cytometry. Genomic DNA was isolated from every sorted fraction and measured by UV absorbance on a Nanodrop 2000c. A note on this clone: The specificity of this receptor is unknown. No much larger clone is present one base from it, and per-base qualities are unavailable.

Sequenced material: memory CD4+ T cells sorted from blood. Read against the paper, the sample's cell subset or site label means: CD45RA-negative fraction. The TCR comes from a woman in her thirties in good health.

The bases are TGTGCCAGCAGCCAACAGGGTTTAGAGCAGTTCTTC. This translates into CASSQQGLEQFF. Recombination connected TRBV14 to TRBJ2-1; a tentative D match to TRBD1 spans 5 bases. The CDR3 has 12 amino acids, counting the end cysteine and phenylalanine. Of all the DNA, just the CDR3 is kept, 36 bases in frame from base 1. Cut back by 2 bases and 10 bases, the V and J ends lie 9 bases apart. CDR1 and CDR2 are drawn from the germline V gene: SGHDN, FVKESK.